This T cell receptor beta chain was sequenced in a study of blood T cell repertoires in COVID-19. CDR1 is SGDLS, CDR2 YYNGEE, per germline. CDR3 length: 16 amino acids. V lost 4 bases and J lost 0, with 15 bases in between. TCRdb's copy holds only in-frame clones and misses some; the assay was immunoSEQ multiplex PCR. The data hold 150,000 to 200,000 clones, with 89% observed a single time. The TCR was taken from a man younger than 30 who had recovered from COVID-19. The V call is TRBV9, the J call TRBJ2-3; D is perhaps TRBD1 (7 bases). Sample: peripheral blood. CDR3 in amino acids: CASSPRGDSSTDTQYF. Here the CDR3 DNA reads TGTGCCAGCAGCCCGAGGGGGGACAGCAGCACAGATACGCAGTATTTT.